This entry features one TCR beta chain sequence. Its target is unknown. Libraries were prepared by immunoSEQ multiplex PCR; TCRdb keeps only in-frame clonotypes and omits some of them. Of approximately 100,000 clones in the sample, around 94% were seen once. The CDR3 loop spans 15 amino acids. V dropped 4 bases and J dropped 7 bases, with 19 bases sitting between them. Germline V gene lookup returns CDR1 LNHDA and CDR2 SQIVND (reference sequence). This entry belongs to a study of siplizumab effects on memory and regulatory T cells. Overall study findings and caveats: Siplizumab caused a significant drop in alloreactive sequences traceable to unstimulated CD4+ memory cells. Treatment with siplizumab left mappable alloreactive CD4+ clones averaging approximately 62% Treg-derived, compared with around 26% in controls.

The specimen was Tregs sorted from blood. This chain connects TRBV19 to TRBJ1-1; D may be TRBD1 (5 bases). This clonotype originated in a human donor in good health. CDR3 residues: CASSTQTAAVDEAFF. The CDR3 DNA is TGTGCCAGTAGTACCCAGACAGCGGCGGTAGATGAAGCTTTCTTT.